The next 8 T cell receptor beta chains were all read from a single sample in a study of T cell responses to AZD1222 COVID-19 vaccine. Produced via immunoSEQ multiplex PCR; TCRdb's table is partial and in-frame only. The sample has roughly 150,000 clones, less than 95% seen once. Sequenced material: peripheral blood, taken on day 0 of AZD1222 vaccination. The source of these receptors is an adult in good health.

V gene TRBV6-1 combines with J gene TRBJ1-1; TRBD1 might be the D (5 bases). Germline lookup yields CDR1 MNHNS and CDR2 SASEGT. V was pared by 4 bases and J by 1 base, with 22 bases between. This CDR3 has 18 amino acids. CDR3 in DNA: TGTGCCAGCAGTGTTACAGGTACCTACCTTAACCCGAACACTGAAGCTTTCTTT. As protein: CASSVTGTYLNPNTEAFF.

The gene calls are TRBV7-9 and TRBJ1-3; the D is unclear. Germline-derived CDR1 and CDR2 are SEHNR and FQNEAQ (reference sequence). V lost 3 bases and J lost 0, with 9 bases in between. The CDR3 contains 15 residues. The CDR3 DNA reads TGTGCCAGCAGCTTGCCAGGCCACTCTGGAAACACCATATATTTT. Translation gives CASSLPGHSGNTIYF.

This clone was detected only once. Other DNA sequences in the same sample also yield this CDR3. CDR3 DNA sequence: TGTGCCAGCAGTCCTGGGACAGGGGGCTACGAGCAGTACTTC. Translating it yields CASSPGTGGYEQYF. The chain employs TRBV27 and TRBJ2-7; 11 positions agree with TRBD1. The germline V gene encodes CDR1 MNHEY and CDR2 SMNVEV (reference sequence). The CDR3 spans 14 residues. The junction had 3 bases not matched to a gene; V was cut back by 5 bases and J by 3 bases.

The chain joins TRBV28 to TRBJ2-1; the match to TRBD2 covers 10 bases. The CDR3 runs 14 residues. V was pared by 5 bases and J by 5 bases, with 3 bases of the junction left unmatched. In germline, CDR1 is MDHEN, CDR2 SYDVKM. The CDR3 sequence is CASSPLAGDNEQFF. CDR3 coding DNA: TGTGCCAGCAGTCCCCTAGCGGGAGACAATGAGCAGTTCTTC.

The V and J genes are TRBV12-3 or TRBV12-4 and TRBJ1-4; D not resolved. The CDR3 is 13 residues long. Trimming took off 8 bases at V and 4 bases at J, with 11 bases between the two ends. Here the CDR3 reads CASFDGYNEKLFF. The CDR3 nucleotides are TGTGCCAGCTTCGACGGTTATAATGAAAAACTGTTTTTT.

The genes are TRBV6-2 or TRBV6-3 and TRBJ1-2; D not resolved. Germline V gene data show CDR1 as MNHEY and CDR2 as SVGEGT. The CDR3 totals 16 residues. Trimming left V 0 bases short and J 4 bases short, with 15 bases between. This CDR3 reads CASSYSYTEYLYGYTF. CDR3 in DNA: TGTGCCAGCAGTTACTCGTACACCGAATACCTCTATGGCTACACCTTC.

In this sample, this clone turned up a few times. This chain uses TRBV6-5 with TRBJ1-5; no clear D. Germline CDR1 MNHEY, CDR2 SVGAGI. The ends were cut back, 6 bases at V and 2 bases at J, with 11 bases in the middle. There are 14 residues in the CDR3. CDR3: CASRRLMGNQPQHF. The CDR3 region has the DNA TGTGCCAGCAGACGTCTAATGGGCAATCAGCCCCAGCATTTT.

The chain couples TRBV7-9 to TRBJ2-7; 10 nucleotides align to TRBD2. The CDR3 spans 15 residues. V was pared by 6 bases and J by 4 bases, with 9 bases of the junction left unmatched. Per germline, CDR1 SEHNR and CDR2 FQNEAQ (reference sequence). CDR3 bases: TGTGCCAGCAGGGAGCGGGAGGGCTCCAATTACGAGCAGTACTTC. It encodes CASREREGSNYEQYF.